These T cell receptor beta chains were read from a single sample in a study of cytomegalovirus exposure and HLA in healthy donors. Method: immunoSEQ multiplex PCR; TCRdb's copy keeps in-frame clones and lacks some. The sample lists 46,000 or so clones; 63% were seen once. Sequences were obtained from PBMCs. These receptors were taken from a man aged 60-69 years in good health and CMV-seropositive. Each CDR3 is given with its conserved first and last residue. Fields, in order: clone size, D gene, J gene, V gene, CDR3 DNA, CDR3 protein. D genes are given only for firm matches. Rows give clone size only sometimes, using once, few, many, or a class for an expanded clone.

>once|NA|TRBJ1-2|TRBV18
TGTGCCAGCTCAGACCAAACGCAAACAGCACCCCGTGGCTACACCTTC
CASSDQTQTAPRGYTF
>NA|TRBD2|TRBJ2-2|TRBV7-3
TGTGCCAGCAGCCGCCCTACGGGAGGGTCGAACACCGGGGAGCTGTTTTTT
CASSRPTGGSNTGELFF
>once|TRBD2|TRBJ2-5|TRBV27
TGTGCCAGCAGTTCACTCGGGACTAGCTGGGAGGAGACCCAGTACTTC
CASSSLGTSWEETQYF
>few|NA|TRBJ2-2|TRBV19
TGTGCCAGTAGTACCAGCACAGCCGGGGAGCTGTTTTTT
CASSTSTAGELFF
>once|TRBD2|TRBJ2-2|TRBV5-1
TGCGCCAGCAGCTTGCTACAACTAGCGGGAGGGGACACCGGGGAGCTGTTTTTT
CASSLLQLAGGDTGELFF
>NA|NA|TRBJ2-7|TRBV6-5
TGTGCCAGCAGTTACTCCCCATCGCGGGTCTCCTACGAGCAGTACTTC
CASSYSPSRVSYEQYF
>NA|NA|TRBJ2-1|TRBV19
TGTGCCAGTAGCCCCTCCAGGGTCAATGAGCAGTTCTTC
CASSPSRVNEQFF
>NA|NA|TRBJ2-6|TRBV6-6
TGTGCCAGCAGACATCAGGGCTCCGGGGCCAACGTCCTGACTTTC
CASRHQGSGANVLTF
>NA|NA|TRBJ1-3|TRBV4-3
TGCGCCAGCAGCCAAGAATGGGCCCGCTCTGGAAACACCATATATTTT
CASSQEWARSGNTIYF
>few|TRBD1|TRBJ2-3|TRBV5-1
TGCGCCAGCAGCTTGGGACCGGGACAGGGAATGGATACGCAGTATTTT
CASSLGPGQGMDTQYF
>medium-sized|NA|TRBJ2-1|TRBV2
TGTGCCAGCAGTGCCGACAGGTTAAAGGGTGAATTCTTC
CASSADRLKGEFF
>few|NA|TRBJ2-7|TRBV6-1
TGTGCCAGCAGTGAAGCTACAGGGTCTTGGGACGAGCAGTACTTC
CASSEATGSWDEQYF
>NA|TRBD1|TRBJ2-1|TRBV29-1
TGCAGCGCCCGGGACAGACCCTACAATGAGCAGTTCTTC
CSARDRPYNEQFF
>NA|NA|TRBJ1-1|TRBV18
TGTGCCAGCTCACAACAGGACACGTTCAACACTGAAGCTTTCTTT
CASSQQDTFNTEAFF
>NA|NA|TRBJ2-3|TRBV7-3
TGTGCCAGCAGCTTACCCAACACAGATACGCAGTATTTT
CASSLPNTDTQYF
>few|NA|TRBJ2-1|TRBV4-2
TGTGCCAGCAGCCAAGATCGGGGCGGGACTTCCTACAATGAGCAGTTCTTC
CASSQDRGGTSYNEQFF
>once|NA|TRBJ2-2|TRBV5-4
TGTGCCAGCAGTTTGGGGAGCGGGGAGCTGTTTTTT
CASSLGSGELFF
>NA|TRBD1|TRBJ1-2|TRBV9
TGTGCCAGCAGCCTCGGACAGGGCCGTAACTATGGCTACACCTTC
CASSLGQGRNYGYTF
>NA|NA|TRBJ2-5|TRBV5-1
TGCGCCAGCAGCTTGATTAGCTTGAAGACCCAGTACTTC
CASSLISLKTQYF
>NA|NA|TRBJ2-4|TRBV29-1
TGCAGCGTCAGACAGAACCTAGCCAAAAACATTCAGTACTTC
CSVRQNLAKNIQYF
>NA|NA|TRBJ2-3|TRBV29-1
TGCAGCGCCTCCCCCCTGTCTGAGGTGGTGGGCACAGATACGCAGTATTTT
CSASPLSEVVGTDTQYF
>NA|NA|TRBJ2-6|TRBV28
TGTGCCAGCTGGGCTGCTGGGGCCAACGTCCTGACTTTC
CASWAAGANVLTF
>NA|TRBD1|TRBJ1-6|TRBV4-3
TGCGCCAGCAGCCAAGAGGCGACAGGGTATTCACCCCTCCACTTT
CASSQEATGYSPLHF
>NA|TRBD1|TRBJ2-2|TRBV30
TGTGCCTGCGGGACAGGGACTACAAACACCGGGGAGCTGTTTTTT
CACGTGTTNTGELFF
>NA|TRBD1|TRBJ1-6|TRBV28
TGTGCCAGCAGTTTACTACAGGGGGTCGGCTCACCCCTCCACTTT
CASSLLQGVGSPLHF
>few|TRBD2|TRBJ2-7|TRBV29-1
TGCAGCGCAGCGGGGCACTCCTACGAGCAGTACTTC
CSAAGHSYEQYF
>few|NA|TRBJ2-1|TRBV9
TGTGCCAGCAGCGGGGGCGGGGGCCGCAATGAGCAGTTCTTC
CASSGGGGRNEQFF
>NA|TRBD2|TRBJ2-1|TRBV5-5
TGTGCCAGCAGCTTGATGTCGGCTAGCGGGGGTACTGAGCAGTTCTTC
CASSLMSASGGTEQFF
>NA|NA|TRBJ1-3|TRBV28
TGTGCCAGCAGTTTAGTTACTTTCGGAGCCAAGCGAAACACCATATATTTT
CASSLVTFGAKRNTIYF
>NA|TRBD2|TRBJ2-3|TRBV7-2
TGTGCCAGCAGCTTAGACCTAGCGGGAGCAGATACGCAGTATTTT
CASSLDLAGADTQYF
>NA|TRBD1|TRBJ2-1|TRBV18
TGTGCCAGCTCACCAGCGACAGGGTTGGGTGAGCAGTTCTTC
CASSPATGLGEQFF
>few|TRBD1|TRBJ2-7|TRBV7-8
TGTGCCAGCAGCTTAGCGAGAGGGACAGGAAGCTCCTACGAGCAGTACTTC
CASSLARGTGSSYEQYF
>NA|NA|TRBJ2-7|TRBV6-1
TGTGCCAGCTGTCCAGATTTCTCCTACGAGCAGTACTTC
CASCPDFSYEQYF
>NA|TRBD1|TRBJ2-6|TRBV30
TGTGCCTGGAGTACAGGGGCCTTGGTCACTGGGGCCAACGTCCTGACTTTC
CAWSTGALVTGANVLTF
>few|TRBD2|TRBJ2-3|TRBV2
TGTGCCAGCAGTGAATTTGTAGCGGGAGGCACAGATACGCAGTATTTT
CASSEFVAGGTDTQYF
>few|NA|TRBJ2-7|TRBV4-3
TGCGCCAGCAGCCACAATCAGAACCGTCACTACGAGCAGTACTTC
CASSHNQNRHYEQYF
>NA|NA|TRBJ2-7|TRBV25-1
TGTGCCAGCAGTGAGAACAGCCCCTCCGAGCAGTACTTC
CASSENSPSEQYF
>once|NA|TRBJ1-3|TRBV7-6
TGTGCCAGCAGCGGTTCGACAGTCCCGAGCTCTGGAAACACCATATATTTT
CASSGSTVPSSGNTIYF
>NA|TRBD2|TRBJ2-7|TRBV28
TGTGCCAGCACGACTAGCGGGAGGAATGAGCAGTACTTC
CASTTSGRNEQYF
>NA|TRBD2|TRBJ2-2|TRBV11-2
TGTGCCAGCAGACTAGCGCGGACCGGGGAGCTGTTTTTT
CASRLARTGELFF
>NA|NA|TRBJ2-5|TRBV30
TGTGCCTGGAGCTCGGAGGGGGGGCTTAAGGAGACCCAGTACTTC
CAWSSEGGLKETQYF
>NA|NA|TRBJ2-7|TRBV11-2
TGTGCCAGCAGCTTAGCCGCCTACGAGCAGTACTTC
CASSLAAYEQYF
>few|NA|TRBJ1-5|TRBV5-1
TGCGCCAGCAGCGTGGGACTGCCGGGCAATCAGCCCCAGCATTTT
CASSVGLPGNQPQHF
>NA|NA|TRBJ2-1|TRBV27
TGTGCCAGCAGTTTATCCTTTGGTGGGAGGAGCAATGAGCAGTTCTTC
CASSLSFGGRSNEQFF
>NA|NA|TRBJ2-6|TRBV29-1
TGCAGCGTGGATGTGGGGGGTCGCTCTGGGGCCAACGTCCTGACTTTC
CSVDVGGRSGANVLTF
>NA|NA|TRBJ1-5|TRBV7-9
TGTGCCAGCAGCTCCTTCAATCAGCCCCAGCATTTT
CASSSFNQPQHF
>NA|NA|TRBJ1-1|TRBV6-4
TGTGCCAGCAGCGTCACAGGGTCCCGGGGTGAAGCTTTCTTT
CASSVTGSRGEAFF
>few|NA|TRBJ2-1|TRBV4-2
TGTGCCAGCAGCCAAGGGGTGAGCGGGAATGAGCAGTTCTTC
CASSQGVSGNEQFF
>once|TRBD2|TRBJ2-3|TRBV29-1
TGCAGCGTGGATGGGGGGGGTCCGGGACTAGCGGGAGGGCCGACAGATACGCAGTATTTT
CSVDGGGPGLAGGPTDTQYF
>NA|NA|TRBJ1-5|TRBV28
TGTGCCAACGGGGACAAGTTTAGCAATCAGCCCCAGCATTTT
CANGDKFSNQPQHF
>NA|TRBD2|TRBJ2-7|TRBV7-2
TGTGCCAGCAGCTTAGGACTTAGCGGGAGGGCCAGTGAGCAGTACTTC
CASSLGLSGRASEQYF
>NA|TRBD1|TRBJ1-3|TRBV19
TGTGCCAGTAGCCGGGGACAGGGGAGCTCTGGAAACACCATATATTTT
CASSRGQGSSGNTIYF